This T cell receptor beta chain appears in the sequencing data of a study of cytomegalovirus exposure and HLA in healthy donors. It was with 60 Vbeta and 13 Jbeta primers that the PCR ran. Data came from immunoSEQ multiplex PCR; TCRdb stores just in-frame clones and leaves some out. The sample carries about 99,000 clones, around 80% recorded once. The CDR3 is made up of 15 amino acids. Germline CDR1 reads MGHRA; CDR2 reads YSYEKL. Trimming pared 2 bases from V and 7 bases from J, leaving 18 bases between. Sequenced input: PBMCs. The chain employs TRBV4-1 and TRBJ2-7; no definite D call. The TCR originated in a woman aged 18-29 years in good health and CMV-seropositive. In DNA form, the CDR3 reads TGCGCCAGCAGCCAATGGCTAGTTGGCAGTCGAGAGCAGTACTTC. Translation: CASSQWLVGSREQYF.